This TCR beta chain was obtained from a study of blood T cell repertoires in COVID-19. This CDR3 is built from 14 residues. Trimming took 2 bases from V and 11 from J, leaving 18 bases between them. Germline V gives CDR1 MNHEY, CDR2 SVGAGI. Under the authors' procedure: Reference gene primer amplification gave estimated nucleated cell counts. Using immunoSEQ multiplex PCR, the repertoire was profiled, and TCRdb retains in-frame clones only, with some absent. The V and J calls and the clone size are those of that table, but D and trimming were determined from the DNA. In the table there are hundreds of thousands of clones, 89% of which are singletons.

The sequence came from a woman aged 25-40 years with COVID-19, enrolled during active disease. This rearrangement joins TRBV6-5 to TRBJ1-1, with TRBD1 as a possible D gene (6 bases). The specimen was peripheral blood. DNA for the CDR3: TGTGCCAGCAGTTACGAATACAGGGAAAGGCGGGCTTTCTTT. This codes for CASSYEYRERRAFF.